This T cell receptor beta chain was profiled in a study of CD8 T cells in ankylosing spondylitis. Each CDR3 protein is one row after TCRdb ran MiXCR on the 5' RACE reads. The sample includes under 150,000 distinct CDR3 sequences, approximately 9.9% of them seen just once. The CDR3 loop spans 11 amino acids. Germline CDR1 is MDHEN and CDR2 is SYDVKM. Between the trimmed V and J ends, which lost 4 bases and 4 bases, there was a span of 4 bases. This sequence joins TRBV28 and TRBJ2-5, with D unresolved. Material: blood, either unsorted or a sorted T cell fraction (not recorded which). The receptor was isolated from a male donor with ankylosing spondylitis or in good health (not recorded which). The CDR3 bases are TGTGCCAGCAGTTCGTCAGAGACCCAGTACTTC. Amino acid sequence: CASSSSETQYF.